This T cell receptor beta chain is from a study of Tregs in tolerant kidney transplant recipients. Sequencing was performed with immunoSEQ multiplex PCR; in TCRdb, only in-frame clones are kept and a portion is missing. The data contain some 69,000 clones, 84% of them seen just once; the ten biggest clones take up about 4.5%. Germline CDR1 is KGHSH and CDR2 is LQKENI. CDR3 size: 13 residues. The germline V and J ends were trimmed by 3 bases and 10 bases, with 15 bases remaining between them. The sample was CD4+ T cells from blood. The chain links TRBV18 to TRBJ1-1; D perhaps matches TRBD1 (6 bases). The sequence was collected from a human donor in good health. CDR3 in amino acids: CASSPARQERAFF. Written as DNA, the CDR3 is TGTGCCAGCTCACCTGCCCGACAGGAAAGAGCTTTCTTT.